This is a list of T cell receptor beta chains from one sample in a study of siplizumab effects on memory and regulatory T cells. Measured with immunoSEQ multiplex PCR; TCRdb has only the in-frame clones, and not every one. This table has tens of thousands of clones, roughly 97% appearing once. Material: naive CD4+ T cells sorted from blood. These receptors were taken from a human donor in good health. Both conserved end residues are part of each CDR3. Fields, in order: V gene, clone size, J gene, D gene, CDR3 DNA, CDR3 protein. D genes are given only for firm matches. Clone sizes are given selectively: once, few, many, or a class where the clone is expanded.

V: TRBV7-9
size: NA
J: TRBJ2-7
D: NA
DNA: TGTGCCAGCAGCTTTGCGGCCTCCTACGAGCAGTACTTC
CDR3: CASSFAASYEQYF

V: TRBV7-9
size: NA
J: TRBJ2-1
D: NA
DNA: TGTGCCAGCAGCTTATACCGAGGGGAGACCTACAATGAGCAGTTCTTC
CDR3: CASSLYRGETYNEQFF

V: TRBV19
size: once
J: TRBJ2-5
D: TRBD1
DNA: TGTGCCAGTAGTATTCCTCGAACAGGGGACGAGACCCAGTACTTC
CDR3: CASSIPRTGDETQYF

V: TRBV4-3
size: NA
J: TRBJ2-7
D: TRBD1
DNA: TGCGCCAGCAGCCAAGGACAGGGCTCCTCCTACGAGCAGTACTTC
CDR3: CASSQGQGSSYEQYF

V: TRBV7-3
size: NA
J: TRBJ2-1
D: TRBD2
DNA: TGTGCCAGCAGCTTTGGACTAGCGGGGGATGAGCAGTTCTTC
CDR3: CASSFGLAGDEQFF

V: TRBV6-1
size: NA
J: TRBJ1-1
D: NA
DNA: TGTGCCAGCAGTGAAGCAGGAGGGGCCCTGAACACTGAAGCTTTCTTT
CDR3: CASSEAGGALNTEAFF

V: TRBV19
size: NA
J: TRBJ1-5
D: TRBD1
DNA: TGTGCCAGTAGTGACGGGGACAGCTACAATCAGCCCCAGCATTTT
CDR3: CASSDGDSYNQPQHF

V: TRBV5-1
size: NA
J: TRBJ1-1
D: NA
DNA: TGCGCCAGCAGTCCGGAAGGGGCAGGGGCGGGAGCTTTCTTT
CDR3: CASSPEGAGAGAFF

V: TRBV18
size: NA
J: TRBJ1-2
D: TRBD1
DNA: TGTGCCAGCTCACCACCTTCAGGGGGTGCTAACTATGGCTACACCTTC
CDR3: CASSPPSGGANYGYTF

V: TRBV18
size: NA
J: TRBJ1-1
D: NA
DNA: TGTGCCAGCTCACCATCTGGAGGGGAGAACACTGAAGCTTTCTTT
CDR3: CASSPSGGENTEAFF

V: TRBV6-5
size: NA
J: TRBJ1-5
D: NA
DNA: TGTGCCAGCAGTTACTTGGGGGGCAATCAGCCCCAGCATTTT
CDR3: CASSYLGGNQPQHF

V: TRBV28
size: NA
J: TRBJ2-3
D: NA
DNA: TGTGCCAGCAGTTCGGAGGGGGATACGCAGTATTTT
CDR3: CASSSEGDTQYF

V: TRBV10-1
size: NA
J: TRBJ2-1
D: NA
DNA: TGCGCCAGCAGTGAGTCTCGGACAGACTACAATGAGCAGTTCTTC
CDR3: CASSESRTDYNEQFF

V: TRBV29-1
size: once
J: TRBJ2-1
D: NA
DNA: TGCAGCGTTGCGGCCTACAATGAGCAGTTCTTC
CDR3: CSVAAYNEQFF

V: TRBV9
size: NA
J: TRBJ2-7
D: TRBD1
DNA: TGTGCCAGCAGCCTACTGGACAGGGGGGAGCAGTACTTC
CDR3: CASSLLDRGEQYF

V: TRBV10-3
size: NA
J: TRBJ1-1
D: NA
DNA: TGTGCCATCATATCAGACAAGAACACTGAAGCTTTCTTT
CDR3: CAIISDKNTEAFF

V: TRBV14
size: NA
J: TRBJ1-1
D: NA
DNA: TGTGCCAGCAGCCAAGAGGGCCGGGGCGCGAGGACTGAAGCTTTCTTT
CDR3: CASSQEGRGARTEAFF

V: TRBV5-1
size: NA
J: TRBJ1-1
D: NA
DNA: TGCGCCAGCAGCTTGGCCGTACACCTGAACACTGAAGCTTTCTTT
CDR3: CASSLAVHLNTEAFF

V: TRBV11-1
size: NA
J: TRBJ1-1
D: NA
DNA: TGTGCCAGCTCAGAGACAGGAAACACTGAAGCTTTCTTT
CDR3: CASSETGNTEAFF

V: TRBV15
size: NA
J: TRBJ2-1
D: TRBD2
DNA: TGTGCCACCAGACGGAAGAGCGGGACTAGCGGGGGGCGGAATGAGCAGTTCTTC
CDR3: CATRRKSGTSGGRNEQFF

V: TRBV6-1
size: NA
J: TRBJ2-5
D: TRBD1
DNA: TGTGCCAGCAGCCTCGACAGGGTCTCACAAGAGACCCAGTACTTC
CDR3: CASSLDRVSQETQYF

V: TRBV11-2
size: NA
J: TRBJ2-7
D: TRBD2
DNA: TGTGCCAGCAGCTTGACTAGCGGGCCATCCTACGAGCAGTACTTC
CDR3: CASSLTSGPSYEQYF

V: TRBV27
size: NA
J: TRBJ1-5
D: NA
DNA: TGTGCCATCTACAATCAGCCCCAGCATTTT
CDR3: CAIYNQPQHF

V: TRBV30
size: NA
J: TRBJ2-7
D: NA
DNA: TGTGCCTGGAACATTCAGGGTCAGTACGAGCAGTACTTC
CDR3: CAWNIQGQYEQYF

V: TRBV2
size: NA
J: TRBJ1-5
D: TRBD1
DNA: TGTGCCAGCACCCGGGACAGGGACCAGCCCCAGCATTTT
CDR3: CASTRDRDQPQHF

V: TRBV5-1
size: once
J: TRBJ1-6
D: NA
DNA: TGCGCCAGCAGTCCCTGGGCAAGGGACGGCCTGGGCTCACCCCTCCACTTT
CDR3: CASSPWARDGLGSPLHF

V: TRBV9
size: NA
J: TRBJ1-1
D: NA
DNA: TGTGCCAGCAGCGTAGAGGGAGGATGGGACACTGAAGCTTTCTTT
CDR3: CASSVEGGWDTEAFF

V: TRBV15
size: NA
J: TRBJ1-2
D: NA
DNA: TGTGCCACCAGCAGAATCAGGGGAGGTTACTATGGCTACACCTTC
CDR3: CATSRIRGGYYGYTF

V: TRBV27
size: NA
J: TRBJ1-5
D: NA
DNA: TGTGCCAGCAGTTTTGGAGGGATAAATCAGCCCCAGCATTTT
CDR3: CASSFGGINQPQHF

V: TRBV6-4
size: NA
J: TRBJ2-3
D: NA
DNA: TGTGCCAGCAGGGTTCCGGGCGCAGATACGCAGTATTTT
CDR3: CASRVPGADTQYF

V: TRBV5-4
size: NA
J: TRBJ1-2
D: NA
DNA: TGTGCCAGCATACTAAGACCAGACGGGAACTATGGCTACACCTTC
CDR3: CASILRPDGNYGYTF

V: TRBV28
size: NA
J: TRBJ2-5
D: NA
DNA: TGTGCCAGCAGTTTAGGGGGTGTTGTGGAGACCCAGTACTTC
CDR3: CASSLGGVVETQYF

V: TRBV29-1
size: NA
J: TRBJ1-1
D: NA
DNA: TGCAGCGCCCAGGACAGCTGGGGCACTGAAGCTTTCTTT
CDR3: CSAQDSWGTEAFF

V: TRBV7-2
size: NA
J: TRBJ2-1
D: TRBD2
DNA: TGTGCCAGCAGCAACGGACTAGCGGGGGGCAATGAGCAGTTCTTC
CDR3: CASSNGLAGGNEQFF

V: TRBV7-3
size: NA
J: TRBJ2-2
D: NA
DNA: TGTGCCAGCAGCTTATTGGGGGCGAACACCGGGGAGCTGTTTTTT
CDR3: CASSLLGANTGELFF

V: TRBV19
size: NA
J: TRBJ1-6
D: NA
DNA: TGTGCCAGTAGTTTCCGGAGCCTCGGTTTTTTTGATTCACCCCTCCACTTT
CDR3: CASSFRSLGFFDSPLHF

V: TRBV6-5
size: NA
J: TRBJ1-2
D: TRBD1
DNA: TGTGCCAGCAGTCGGGACAGGATCTATGGCTACACCTTC
CDR3: CASSRDRIYGYTF

V: TRBV19
size: few
J: TRBJ1-5
D: NA
DNA: TGTGCCAGTAGTACTGTCAGGGGCGATCAGCCCCAGCATTTT
CDR3: CASSTVRGDQPQHF

V: TRBV5-1
size: NA
J: TRBJ2-5
D: NA
DNA: TGCGCCAGCGGGCATGCAGGGGAAGAGACCCAGTACTTC
CDR3: CASGHAGEETQYF

V: TRBV7-2
size: NA
J: TRBJ1-5
D: NA
DNA: TGTGCCAGCAGCTTAGTGGCGTATAGCAATCAGCCCCAGCATTTT
CDR3: CASSLVAYSNQPQHF

V: TRBV20-1
size: NA
J: TRBJ2-3
D: NA
DNA: TGCAGTGCTAGACCCACAGATACGCAGTATTTT
CDR3: CSARPTDTQYF

V: TRBV7-3
size: NA
J: TRBJ2-2
D: TRBD2
DNA: TGTGCCAGCAGCCCGCGGGGGGGCGTGACCGGGGAGCTGTTTTTT
CDR3: CASSPRGGVTGELFF

V: TRBV7-9
size: NA
J: TRBJ1-1
D: TRBD1
DNA: TGTGCCAGCAGCAGGACAGGGGGCTGGGGCACTGAAGCTTTCTTT
CDR3: CASSRTGGWGTEAFF

V: TRBV28
size: NA
J: TRBJ1-1
D: NA
DNA: TGTGCCAGCAGTTTATTTGCCCGGTTAGGCACTGAAGCTTTCTTT
CDR3: CASSLFARLGTEAFF

V: TRBV5-4
size: NA
J: TRBJ2-1
D: NA
DNA: TGTGCCAGCAGTCTAGGGCTAGCGCCCTACAATGAGCAGTTCTTC
CDR3: CASSLGLAPYNEQFF

V: TRBV2
size: NA
J: TRBJ2-7
D: TRBD2
DNA: TGTGCCAGCAGTGAAACTAGCGGGGGTTCCTACGAGCAGTACTTC
CDR3: CASSETSGGSYEQYF

V: TRBV7-9
size: NA
J: TRBJ1-1
D: NA
DNA: TGTGCCAGCAGCTCCCGGGACGGACATATGAACACTGAAGCTTTCTTT
CDR3: CASSSRDGHMNTEAFF

V: TRBV11-3
size: NA
J: TRBJ2-1
D: TRBD1
DNA: TGTGCCAGCAGCTTCTCGGACAGGGTTAAGGATTCGACGAACGATGAGCAGTTCTTC
CDR3: CASSFSDRVKDSTNDEQFF